Shown below are 26 T cell receptor beta chains from a single sample sequenced in a study of identical twins. TCRdb reprocessed the 5' RACE reads via MiXCR and lists one record per CDR3 protein. In the table there are over 550,000 distinct CDR3 sequences, under 8.5% of which are singletons. These data were also reused for a study on yellow fever vaccine responses in identical twins.

The sample taken for sequencing was PBMCs. These receptors were collected from a woman between 18 and 30 years old in good health.

This sequence joins TRBV7-2 and TRBJ2-1, with 16 nucleotides matching TRBD2. The V gene end was trimmed by 0 bases and the J gene end by 6 bases; junction bases not matched to a gene: 5. This CDR3 has 18 amino acids. Per the germline V gene, CDR1 is SGHTA and CDR2 is FQGNSA. Here the CDR3 DNA reads TGTGCCAGCAGCTTAGCGGGGACTAGCGGGAGGGCCTTCAATGAGCAGTTCTTC. It yields the protein CASSLAGTSGRAFNEQFF.

The V gene is TRBV7-8, the J gene TRBJ2-1, with TRBD1 as a possible D gene (6 bases). This CDR3 comprises 15 residues. V lost 1 base, J lost 8 bases, and 15 bases lay in between. CDR1 and CDR2 from the germline V gene are SGHVS and FQNEAQ. CDR3 sequence reads: CASSLVQGRLYEQFF. CDR3 sequence (DNA): TGTGCCAGCAGCTTAGTCCAGGGGCGCTTATATGAGCAGTTCTTC.

This clonotype showed up many times. CDR3 nucleotides: TGTGCCAGCAGTGGGACTAGCGGGTTTAGCACAGATACGCAGTATTTT. This encodes CASSGTSGFSTDTQYF. The chain couples TRBV12-3 or TRBV12-4 to TRBJ2-3; 12 positions agree with TRBD2. The CDR3 contains 16 residues. J lost 0 bases, V lost 5 bases, and 3 bases had no gene match.

This chain links TRBV20-1 with TRBJ2-3, with a possible D match to TRBD2 (5 bases). In germline, CDR1 is DFQATT, CDR2 SNEGSKA (reference sequence). V shed 6 bases and J shed 3 bases, with 13 bases lying between them. This CDR3 is 13 amino acids long. CDR3 coding DNA: TGCAGTGCCTTCAAGACGGGAACAGATACGCAGTATTTT. Translating it yields CSAFKTGTDTQYF.

This clonotype came up many times. This chain joins TRBV27 and TRBJ2-3, with no clear D. The CDR3 sequence is 16 residues long. Germline-derived CDR1 and CDR2 are MNHEY and SMNVEV (reference sequence). Trimming pared 5 bases from V and 5 bases from J, leaving 20 bases between. As DNA, the CDR3 is TGTGCCAGCAGTCGGGCAGGCATCTCCCCAGGAGATACGCAGTATTTT. It codes for CASSRAGISPGDTQYF.

The genes are TRBV7-8 and TRBJ2-2; 8 bases agree with TRBD1. Per the germline V gene, CDR1 is SGHVS and CDR2 is FQNEAQ. After removal of 1 base from V and 7 bases from J, the junction contained 8 bases not matched to a gene. This CDR3 region has 16 residues. The CDR3 is CASSLVHRGYIGELFF. In DNA form, the CDR3 reads TGTGCCAGCAGCTTAGTTCACAGGGGGTATATCGGGGAGCTGTTTTTT.

The chain links TRBV12-3 or TRBV12-4 to TRBJ2-7, with 8 bases matching TRBD2. Trimming removed 6 bases from V and 0 bases from J; junction bases left unmatched: 10. This CDR3 comprises 16 residues. Written as DNA, the CDR3 is TGTGCCAGCAGCCCATGGAGGGCGGGAGGCTCCTACGAGCAGTACTTC. It translates to CASSPWRAGGSYEQYF.

In this sample, this clonotype turned up a few times. This rearrangement joins TRBV29-1 to TRBJ1-1; TRBD1 is a possible D gene (6 bases). There are 12 residues in the CDR3. The V end lost 1 base, the J end lost 5 bases, and 8 bases lay between the germline ends. CDR1 and CDR2 from the germline V gene are SQVTM and ANQGSEA. The CDR3 reads CSVEGGTTEAFF. CDR3 DNA: TGCAGCGTTGAAGGGGGGACAACTGAAGCTTTCTTT.

This clonotype was seen a few times. This rearrangement joins TRBV24-1 to TRBJ2-7; 11 positions agree with TRBD1. Looked up from germline, CDR1 is KGHDR and CDR2 is SFDVKD. The CDR3 is 15 amino acids. V shed 2 bases, J shed 5 bases, and the junction held 4 bases outside the gene matches. CDR3 loop: CATSDSGQGDHEQYF. The CDR3 bases are TGTGCCACCAGTGATTCGGGACAGGGGGATCACGAGCAGTACTTC.

V and J are TRBV2 and TRBJ1-5; D may be TRBD1 (5 bases). V was trimmed by 5 bases and J by 5 bases, leaving 19 bases between them. Germline CDR1 is SNHLY and CDR2 is FYNNEI. The length of the CDR3 is 16 residues. CDR3 loop: CASSSIAGRRDQPQHF. In DNA, the CDR3 is TGTGCCAGCAGTTCGATCGCAGGGAGGAGAGATCAGCCCCAGCATTTT.

V and J are TRBV7-9 and TRBJ1-4; the D gene is possibly TRBD1 (6 bases). The CDR3 loop spans 17 amino acids. CDR1 SEHNR and CDR2 FQNEAQ come from the germline V gene (reference sequence). The V and J ends lost 7 bases and 0 bases respectively, with 18 bases between them. CDR3 sequence reads: CASTSRGSMATNEKLFF. In DNA, the CDR3 is TGTGCCAGCACCTCCAGGGGCTCTATGGCAACTAATGAAAAACTGTTTTTT.

This chain connects TRBV4-2 to TRBJ2-2; D is unclear. CDR1 LGHNA and CDR2 YNFKEQ come from the germline V gene. CDR3 length: 15 amino acids. Trimming cost V 0 bases and J 3 bases, with 8 bases left between them. The CDR3 reads CASSQDSGHTGELFF. In nucleotides, the CDR3 is TGTGCCAGCAGCCAAGACTCAGGACACACCGGGGAGCTGTTTTTT.

This clonotype appeared a few times. This chain links TRBV6-4 with TRBJ2-7; D remains unclear. CDR1 is MRHNA and CDR2 is SNTAGT in the germline V gene. Trimming pared 3 bases from V and 8 bases from J, leaving 11 bases between. The CDR3 totals 12 residues. The CDR3: CASSDPQRKQYV. The CDR3 coding sequence is TGTGCCAGCAGTGATCCACAGAGAAAGCAGTACGTC.

In DNA, the CDR3 is TGCAGCGTTGTTCAGGACACCCCAAAGAACACTGAAGCTTTCTTT. Protein product: CSVVQDTPKNTEAFF. The rearrangement joins TRBV29-1 to TRBJ1-1, with D possibly matching TRBD1 (5 bases). The germline V gene encodes CDR1 SQVTM and CDR2 ANQGSEA. Deletions cut 4 bases from V and 1 base from J, with 16 bases between. The CDR3 sequence is 15 residues long.

The table lists this clonotype with a few counts. J is TRBJ2-5 and V is TRBV20-1, with 12 bases matching TRBD2. The CDR3 totals 14 residues. J gave up 5 bases and V 6 bases, and 7 bases lay outside the gene matches. Per the germline V gene, CDR1 is DFQATT and CDR2 is SNEGSKA (reference sequence). The CDR3 protein is CSAPLAGGYETQYF. The CDR3 bases are TGCAGTGCACCACTAGCGGGGGGATATGAGACCCAGTACTTC.

This rearrangement joins TRBV12-3 or TRBV12-4 to TRBJ2-5; the match to TRBD2 covers 14 bases. After removal of 6 bases from V and 7 bases from J, the junction contained 10 bases not matched to a gene. CDR3 length: 16 residues. The CDR3 DNA follows: TGTGCCAGCAGACTAGGACTAGCGGGAGGAGCGGGGACCCAGTACTTC. Protein sequence: CASRLGLAGGAGTQYF.

This chain joins TRBV11-3 and TRBJ2-1, with D possibly matching TRBD2 (6 bases). The length of the CDR3 is 16 residues. Trimming stripped 5 bases from V and 4 bases from J, with 18 bases between. Germline CDR1 and CDR2: SGHNT and YENEEA. CDR3 in amino acids: CASSGESPTSYNEQFF. CDR3 bases: TGTGCCAGCAGCGGCGAGTCGCCGACTAGTTACAATGAGCAGTTCTTC.

This clonotype turned up a few times. V is TRBV5-8 and J is TRBJ1-3; TRBD1 agrees at 7 bases. The CDR3 loop spans 12 amino acids. CDR1 and CDR2 from the germline V gene are SGHTS and YDEGEE. The trim removed 3 bases at V and 11 bases at J, leaving 5 bases unmatched. The CDR3 DNA is TGTGCCAGCAGCTACTCACAGGGGTCCATATATTTT. Its translation: CASSYSQGSIYF. Looking up the rest from reference TRBV5-8 and TRBJ1-3 gives the full variable domain: EAGVTQSPTHLIKTRGQQATLRCSPISGHTSVYWYQQALGLGLQFLLWYDEGEERNRGNFPPRFSGRQFPNYSSELNVNALELEDSALYLCASSYSQGSIYFGEGSWLTVV.

This clonotype has a count of ten or more. This chain links TRBV12-3 or TRBV12-4 with TRBJ2-3, with no clear D. Trimming cost V 6 bases and J 0 bases, with 13 bases left between them. There are 15 residues in the CDR3. CDR3 sequence: CASRERASSTDTQYF. The CDR3 bases are TGTGCCAGCAGAGAAAGAGCTTCTAGCACAGATACGCAGTATTTT.

The genes are TRBV12-3 or TRBV12-4 and TRBJ2-1; no reliable D call. V lost 6 bases, J lost 8 bases, and 8 bases lay in between. The CDR3 sequence is 11 residues long. CDR3 in amino acids: CASSPNDEQFF. The CDR3 bases are TGTGCCAGCAGCCCTAACGATGAGCAGTTCTTC.

This clonotype was detected a few times. The J gene is TRBJ1-2, the V gene TRBV6-1; D is possibly TRBD1 (5 bases). This CDR3 has 14 residues. V was shortened by 1 base and J by 4 bases, with 10 bases between the two germline ends. Germline loops: CDR1 MNHNS, CDR2 SASEGT. The CDR3 region is CASSEGWGSYGYTF. CDR3 DNA sequence: TGTGCCAGCAGTGAAGGGTGGGGCTCCTATGGCTACACCTTC.

The rearrangement uses TRBV29-1 and TRBJ2-7; the D is unclear. Trimming stripped 2 bases from V and 1 base from J, with 9 bases between. The CDR3 runs 13 residues. Germline V gene lookup returns CDR1 SQVTM and CDR2 ANQGSEA. The CDR3 DNA follows: TGCAGCGTTGAATCTTGGGGTTCCTACGAGCAGTACTTC. Its translation: CSVESWGSYEQYF.

The V call is TRBV15, the J call TRBJ2-1; 12 bases match TRBD2. Germline CDR1 reads LNHNV; CDR2 reads YYDKDF (reference sequence). The ends lost 0 bases at V and 1 base at J; junction bases unmatched: 7. CDR3 size: 19 residues. The CDR3: CATSRDRASGRGSYNEQFF. The CDR3 DNA reads as TGTGCCACCAGCAGAGATCGGGCTAGCGGGAGGGGTTCCTACAATGAGCAGTTCTTC.

Only a few counts were recorded for this clonotype. The rearrangement uses TRBV11-1 and TRBJ2-1; 11 nucleotides agree with TRBD2. After removal of 5 bases from V and 5 bases from J, the junction contained 14 bases not matched to a gene. This CDR3 has 18 residues. The germline gives CDR1 SGHAT, CDR2 FQDESV (reference sequence). The CDR3 bases are TGTGCCAGCAGCCCATGGGCCACTAGCGGGGGCCTTAACAATGAGCAGTTCTTC. Amino acid sequence: CASSPWATSGGLNNEQFF.

This clonotype showed up many times. This sequence joins TRBV7-2 and TRBJ2-1, with TRBD1 identical over 10 bases. The CDR3 has 17 residues. Germline V gene sequence: CDR1 SGHTA, CDR2 FQGNSA. V lost 1 base, J lost 1 base, and 4 bases stayed unmatched. CDR3 loop: CASSLVSGQGSYNEQFF. Here the CDR3 DNA reads TGTGCCAGCAGCTTAGTTTCGGGACAGGGGTCCTACAATGAGCAGTTCTTC.

V gene TRBV6-1 combines with J gene TRBJ1-2; TRBD1 matches 9 bases. Unmatched junction bases numbered 11, after V lost 5 bases and J lost 4 bases. Germline V CDR1 and CDR2: MNHNS, SASEGT. The CDR3 totals 16 residues. The chain's CDR3 is CASSRDRANLSYGYTF. CDR3 bases: TGTGCCAGCAGTAGGGACAGGGCCAATCTTTCCTATGGCTACACCTTC.